Presented here are 15 T cell receptor beta chains from one specimen sequenced in a study of blood T cell repertoires in COVID-19. TCRdb's copy holds only in-frame clones and misses some; the assay was immunoSEQ multiplex PCR. In the table there are some 220,000 clones, around 80% of which are singletons. The sample was peripheral blood. Receptors originate from a woman in her sixties or seventies with acute or convalescent COVID-19.

The chain is built from TRBV7-8 and TRBJ1-3; TRBD1 matches at 7 bases. CDR3 length equals 14 residues. Germline trimming cut 7 bases from V and 0 bases from J; bases unmatched to any gene: 3. Germline CDR1 and CDR2: SGHVS and FQNEAQ. Here the CDR3 reads CASTAGGSGNTIYF. The CDR3 coding sequence is TGTGCCAGCACCGCAGGGGGCTCTGGAAACACCATATATTTT.

This chain uses TRBV3-1 (or the pseudogene TRBV3-2) with TRBJ2-7; D is unresolved. Germline-derived CDR1 and CDR2 are LGHDT and YNNKEL (reference sequence). The CDR3 is 11 amino acids. V was trimmed by 5 bases and J by 3 bases, leaving 5 bases between them. The CDR3 loop is CASSYNYEQYF. The CDR3 DNA is TGTGCCAGCAGCTATAACTACGAGCAGTACTTC.

In its sample, this clone was seen a few times. The chain recombines TRBV15 with TRBJ1-5; D uncertain. V lost 0 bases and J lost 2, with 8 bases in between. There are 15 residues in the CDR3. CDR1 LNHNV and CDR2 YYDKDF come from the germline V gene (reference sequence). CDR3 loop: CATSRDRLGNQPQHF. CDR3 bases: TGTGCCACCAGCAGAGATCGGCTAGGCAATCAGCCCCAGCATTTT.

This clone showed up just a few times. The CDR3 nucleotides are TGTGCCATCCAATTAGCGGGAACGGCGAGCACAGATACGCAGTATTTT. It specifies CAIQLAGTASTDTQYF. The chain couples TRBV10-3 to TRBJ2-3; 8 bases agree with TRBD2. Looked up from germline, CDR1 is ENHRY and CDR2 is SYGVKD. The J segment lost 0 bases and the V segment lost 8 bases, leaving 10 bases of the junction unmatched. The CDR3 length is 16 residues.

At least ten counts were recorded for this clone. V and J are TRBV5-5 and TRBJ1-1, with D possibly being TRBD1 (5 bases). Germline CDR1 and CDR2: SGHKS and YYEKEE (reference sequence). This CDR3 region has 17 residues. V lost 3 bases, J lost 4 bases, and 22 bases lay in between. CDR3 DNA sequence: TGTGCCAGCAGCTCCCCGGTTGCGGGGCGCGGGGGCACTGAAGCTTTCTTT. Protein: CASSSPVAGRGGTEAFF.

The chain joins TRBV4-2 to TRBJ2-2; 12 nucleotides match TRBD2. V trimming: 1 base; J trimming: 2 bases; junction bases outside the gene matches: 2. Germline lookup yields CDR1 LGHNA and CDR2 YNFKEQ. This CDR3 region has 17 residues. The CDR3 nucleotides read TGTGCCAGCAGCCAAGCACTAGCGGGGGGAAACACCGGGGAGCTGTTTTTT. Protein product: CASSQALAGGNTGELFF.

The V gene is TRBV28, the J gene TRBJ2-7; no clear D. The CDR3 runs to 11 residues. The germline V and J ends were trimmed by 6 bases and 6 bases, with 9 bases remaining between them. Germline V CDR1 and CDR2: MDHEN, SYDVKM. CDR3 loop: CASSVWAEQYF. CDR3 sequence (DNA): TGTGCCAGCAGCGTGTGGGCCGAGCAGTACTTC.

The chain links TRBV6-2 or TRBV6-3 to TRBJ1-4; D not certain. Trimming pared 6 bases from V and 8 bases from J, leaving 19 bases between. Germline CDR1 is MNHEY and CDR2 is SVGEGT. This CDR3 is 15 amino acids long. CDR3 amino acids: CASSDSGFPREKLFF. The CDR3 bases are TGTGCCAGCAGCGACTCGGGGTTCCCCCGGGAAAAACTGTTTTTT.

V usage is TRBV5-6 and J usage is TRBJ2-5; the match to TRBD2 covers 10 bases. Germline assignment: CDR1 SGHDT and CDR2 YYEEEE. Germline trimming cut 2 bases from V and 7 bases from J; bases unmatched to any gene: 8. This CDR3 region has 15 residues. CDR3 protein: CASSLGLAETGTQYF. In nucleotides, the CDR3 is TGTGCCAGCAGCTTAGGACTAGCGGAAACGGGGACCCAGTACTTC.

V usage is TRBV15 and J usage is TRBJ2-7; TRBD1 matches 7 bases. Germline V gene lookup returns CDR1 LNHNV and CDR2 YYDKDF (reference sequence). Germline trimming cut 0 bases from V and 1 base from J; bases unmatched to any gene: 0. The CDR3 totals 14 residues. The CDR3 region is CATSRDRGSYEQYF. DNA of the CDR3: TGTGCCACCAGCAGAGACAGGGGGTCCTACGAGCAGTACTTC.

In DNA form, the CDR3 reads TGTGCCAGCAGCTTAGGATCTAACACCGGGGAGCTGTTTTTT. It yields the protein CASSLGSNTGELFF. The chain recombines TRBV13 with TRBJ2-2; D is uncertain. The CDR3 runs 14 residues. V lost 0 bases, J lost 2 bases, and 4 bases lay in between. Looked up from germline, CDR1 is PRHDT and CDR2 is FYEKMQ (reference sequence).

This clone occurred once. V and J are TRBV27 and TRBJ1-1; D uncertain. V gave up 7 bases and J gave up 7 bases, with 19 bases separating them. The CDR3 contains 14 residues. Germline V gives CDR1 MNHEY, CDR2 SMNVEV (reference sequence). The DNA for the CDR3 is TGTGCCAGCATCTCTTCTGGGAGAGTCGGTGAAGCTTTCTTT. Protein sequence: CASISSGRVGEAFF.

Only one count was recorded for this clone. This sequence joins TRBV4-1 and TRBJ2-7, with 9 bases fitting TRBD1. J lost 1 base, V lost 2 bases, and 6 bases had no gene match. The CDR3 extends over 16 amino acids. Germline loops: CDR1 MGHRA, CDR2 YSYEKL. Written as DNA, the CDR3 is TGCGCCAGCAGCCAATGGACAGGGGCCCAATCCTACGAGCAGTACTTC. It translates to CASSQWTGAQSYEQYF.

The chain has TRBV19 and TRBJ2-2, with 9 positions matching TRBD1. This CDR3 is built from 15 residues. V was pared by 7 bases and J by 5 bases, with 8 bases of the junction left unmatched. Germline values: CDR1 LNHDA, CDR2 SQIVND (reference sequence). DNA of the CDR3: TGTGCCAGTAAAGCTAGACAGGGGGAAACCGGGGAGCTGTTTTTT. Translation gives CASKARQGETGELFF.

The rearrangement links TRBV15 to TRBJ2-3, with 7 bases identical to TRBD1. Germline V CDR1 and CDR2: LNHNV, YYDKDF (reference sequence). There are 16 residues in the CDR3. Trimming took 6 bases from V and 2 from J; bases not matched to a gene: 11. For the CDR3, the DNA is TGTGCCACCAGGGGGAGAGCCGGGACAGACACAGATACGCAGTATTTT. Translation gives CATRGRAGTDTDTQYF.